This T cell receptor beta chain was retrieved from a study of ipilimumab plus nivolumab after autologous stem cell transplantation. On the study more broadly: Patients received a median of roughly five ipilimumab and about 8 nivolumab doses.

Of note for this clone: This sample also contains other DNA sequences that code for the same CDR3.

Clones were sequenced by immunoSEQ multiplex PCR, and TCRdb holds only the in-frame ones, with some missing. The table records approximately 80,000 clones, approximately 86% of them present only once. Checkpoint therapy with ipilimumab 1 mg/kg began 14 to 28 days after transplant. Dosing: nivolumab 3 mg/kg IV, weeks 1, 4, 7, 10, then every two weeks to week 26. V gave up 2 bases and J gave up 1 base; unmatched junction bases: 1. Germline V gene sequence: CDR1 KGHSH, CDR2 LQKENI. The CDR3 totals 14 residues. The source is a male donor with diffuse large B-cell lymphoma. The chain uses TRBV18 and TRBJ1-1, with 7 positions matching TRBD1. The sequences come from PBMCs, collected in a trial of ipilimumab plus nivolumab as post-transplant consolidation. The chain's CDR3 is CASSPTGANTEAFF. CDR3 nucleotide sequence: TGTGCCAGCTCACCAACAGGGGCGAACACTGAAGCTTTCTTT. Supplemented by reference TRBV18 and TRBJ1-1, the full variable domain reads NAGVMQNPRHLVRRRGQEARLRCSPMKGHSHVYWYRQLPEEGLKFMVYLQKENIIDESGMPKERFSAEFPKEGPSILRIQQVVRGDSAAYFCASSPTGANTEAFFGQGTRLTVV.